One and the same sample provided the 27 T cell receptor beta chains below, sequenced in a study of T cell responses to AZD1222 COVID-19 vaccine. The data were produced by immunoSEQ multiplex PCR, yet TCRdb's version contains in-frame clones alone and is incomplete. Among 90,000 to 120,000 clones listed, 87% were seen once. This material consisted of peripheral blood, taken 28 days after the second AZD1222 dose. These receptors all stem from an adult who received the AZD1222 COVID-19 vaccine.

This chain uses TRBV5-4 with TRBJ2-7; tentatively, D is TRBD1 (5 bases). CDR1 and CDR2 from the germline V gene are SGHNT and YYREEE (reference sequence). The length of the CDR3 is 14 residues. V was cut by 1 base and J by 5 bases, with 13 bases left in between. CDR3 sequence: CASSLNGRAHEQYF. The CDR3 DNA sequence: TGTGCCAGCAGCTTGAATGGCAGGGCTCACGAGCAGTACTTC.

V is TRBV7-9 and J is TRBJ1-1; a weak D match, TRBD1 (5 bases). The CDR3 runs 12 residues. Trimming removed 5 bases at V and 8 bases at J, with 12 bases between. Germline assignment: CDR1 SEHNR and CDR2 FQNEAQ (reference sequence). The CDR3 is CASSPGGVEAFF. The CDR3 region has the DNA TGTGCCAGCAGCCCGGGAGGGGTAGAAGCTTTCTTT.

This chain uses TRBV6-5 with TRBJ1-2; D unresolved. Germline V lookup: CDR1 MNHEY, CDR2 SVGAGI. V was trimmed by 8 bases and J by 8 bases, leaving 15 bases between them. The CDR3 contains 12 residues. The CDR3 DNA sequence: TGTGCCAGCCCCAGTCCCGGAGGGGGCTACACCTTC. Its translation is CASPSPGGGYTF.

This chain uses TRBV28 with TRBJ1-1, with D possibly being TRBD1 (5 bases). Trimming shortened V by 4 bases and J by 3 bases, and 18 bases separated the two germline ends. The CDR3 is made up of 16 amino acids. Germline loops: CDR1 MDHEN, CDR2 SYDVKM. The CDR3 region is CASSSPLRVGDTEAFF. The DNA for the CDR3 is TGTGCCAGCAGTTCGCCCCTCAGGGTAGGAGACACTGAAGCTTTCTTT.

The sample holds a few counts of this clone. This rearrangement joins TRBV19 to TRBJ2-3, with D tentatively TRBD1 (6 bases). Trimming took 8 bases from V and 0 from J, leaving 12 bases between them. Germline CDR1 is LNHDA and CDR2 is SQIVND (reference sequence). The CDR3 has 14 residues. Here the CDR3 DNA reads TGTGCCAGTTACGACAGGTCTAGCACAGATACGCAGTATTTT. Translated, it gives CASYDRSSTDTQYF.

The table lists this clone with a few counts. The rearrangement links TRBV15 to TRBJ1-5; 8 bases are a match to TRBD1. Unmatched junction bases numbered 8, after V lost 0 bases and J lost 7 bases. The CDR3 sequence is 16 residues long. CDR1 and CDR2 (germline): LNHNV, YYDKDF (reference sequence). The CDR3 loop reads CATSRDGQGGRQPQHF. The DNA for the CDR3 is TGTGCCACCAGCAGAGATGGACAGGGCGGTCGGCAGCCCCAGCATTTT.

This rearrangement joins TRBV7-2 to TRBJ2-3, with 14 bases fitting TRBD2. Germline CDR1 is SGHTA and CDR2 is FQGNSA. Trimming at V came to 2 bases and at J to 3 bases, leaving 7 bases not matched to a gene. CDR3 size: 18 residues. As DNA, the CDR3 is TGTGCCAGCAGCTTACAGTCGACTAGCGGGGGGGCGACAGATACGCAGTATTTT. Amino acid sequence: CASSLQSTSGGATDTQYF.

The V and J genes are TRBV12-1 and TRBJ2-7; the table's D call, TRBD2, was not checked against the DNA. TRBV12-1 is a documented pseudogene. The CDR3 has 13 residues. The CDR3 reads CASSFARRPQQYF. The CDR3 DNA follows: TGTGCCAGCAGCTTTGCCCGGAGGCCTCAACAGTACTTC.

This clone was recorded only once. This chain links TRBV4-3 with TRBJ2-3; TRBD1 matches at 7 bases. CDR3 length: 15 amino acids. Per the germline V gene, CDR1 is LGHNA and CDR2 is YSLEER. With V trimmed by 4 bases and J by 1 base, 5 bases remained unmatched. The CDR3 coding sequence is TGCGCCAGCAGCCCGGGGACAGCTGGCACAGATACGCAGTATTTT. Its translation: CASSPGTAGTDTQYF.

V and J are TRBV4-1 and TRBJ2-2; D uncertain. The CDR3 runs 14 residues. Trimming pared 4 bases from V and 1 base from J, leaving 7 bases between. Germline V gene sequence: CDR1 MGHRA, CDR2 YSYEKL. The CDR3 region is CASSPGQNTGELFF. The CDR3 bases are TGCGCCAGCAGCCCCGGCCAGAACACCGGGGAGCTGTTTTTT.

The V gene is TRBV4-1, the J gene TRBJ2-4; D call uncertain. This CDR3 comprises 17 residues. The germline V gene has CDR1 MGHRA and CDR2 YSYEKL. Trimming took 4 bases from V and 0 from J, leaving 16 bases between them. CDR3 DNA: TGCGCCAGCAGCCCAGACCGAGAAAGTCTAGCCAAAAACATTCAGTACTTC. Its protein product is CASSPDRESLAKNIQYF.

This chain connects TRBV29-1 to TRBJ2-7; 8 positions agree with TRBD1. The V gene end was trimmed by 4 bases and the J gene end by 3 bases; junction bases not matched to a gene: 8. This CDR3 has 14 residues. The V gene's germline CDR1 is SQVTM and CDR2 ANQGSEA. CDR3 protein: CSVVPGTGGYEQYF. In nucleotides, the CDR3 is TGCAGCGTTGTCCCGGGGACAGGAGGCTACGAGCAGTACTTC.

This clone was found once. The rearrangement joins TRBV7-9 to TRBJ2-2, with D perhaps assigned TRBD1 or TRBD2 (5 bases each). V lost 4 bases to trimming and J lost 1 base, with 10 bases between them. The CDR3 has 15 residues. CDR1 SEHNR and CDR2 FQNEAQ come from the germline V gene (reference sequence). CDR3 residues: CASSSGTVNTGELFF. The CDR3 nucleotides are TGTGCCAGCAGCTCCGGGACGGTGAACACCGGGGAGCTGTTTTTT.

V and J are TRBV28 and TRBJ1-2, with 8 nucleotides matching TRBD1. Germline trimming cut 10 bases from V and 6 bases from J; bases unmatched to any gene: 10. This CDR3 is built from 13 residues. CDR1 is MDHEN and CDR2 is SYDVKM in the germline V gene. The CDR3 bases are TGTGCCACCGGGACAGGACTGGGGAATGGCTACACCTTC. Translation: CATGTGLGNGYTF.

This rearrangement joins TRBV2 to TRBJ1-2; TRBD1 agrees at 12 bases. The CDR3 totals 14 residues. Germline V gives CDR1 SNHLY, CDR2 FYNNEI. V shed 6 bases, J shed 5 bases, and the junction held 4 bases outside the gene matches. The CDR3 coding sequence is TGTGCCAGCAGCCCGGGACAGGGGGCATATGGCTACACCTTC. Residues: CASSPGQGAYGYTF.

The chain uses TRBV7-9 and TRBJ1-4, with unresolved D. CDR3 length: 14 residues. V dropped 3 bases and J dropped 4 bases, with 9 bases sitting between them. Germline assignment: CDR1 SEHNR and CDR2 FQNEAQ (reference sequence). CDR3 loop: CASSFGRDNEKLFF. Written as DNA, the CDR3 is TGTGCCAGCAGCTTCGGCAGAGATAATGAAAAACTGTTTTTT. Full variable domain (rest looked up from reference TRBV7-9 and TRBJ1-4): DTGVSQNPRHKITKRGQNVTFRCDPISEHNRLYWYRQTLGQGPEFLTYFQNEAQLEKSRLLSDRFSAERPKGSFSTLEIQRTEQGDSAMYLCASSFGRDNEKLFFGSGTQLSVL.

This chain links TRBV2 with TRBJ2-3, with TRBD1 matching 7 bases. This CDR3 comprises 13 residues. Germline trimming cut 6 bases from V and 4 bases from J; bases unmatched to any gene: 4. From germline, CDR1 is SNHLY and CDR2 FYNNEI. The CDR3 is CASRTGIADTQYF. The CDR3 region has the DNA TGTGCCAGCAGGACAGGGATCGCAGATACGCAGTATTTT.

This chain links TRBV7-2 with TRBJ2-7; D might be TRBD1 (5 bases). The CDR3 totals 17 residues. V dropped 1 base and J dropped 2 bases, with 18 bases sitting between them. Germline CDR1 reads SGHTA; CDR2 reads FQGNSA. Here the CDR3 DNA reads TGTGCCAGCAGCTTAGGGCAGGGCGGTAGTTACCCCTACGAGCAGTACTTC. It yields the protein CASSLGQGGSYPYEQYF.

The chain recombines TRBV7-9 with TRBJ2-1; 11 bases agree with TRBD2. The CDR3 runs 15 residues. Germline V gene sequence: CDR1 SEHNR, CDR2 FQNEAQ (reference sequence). Trimming cost V 1 base and J 6 bases; bases outside gene matches: 2. The CDR3 coding sequence is TGTGCCAGCAGCTTAGTAGCGGGGGGGAGCAATGAGCAGTTCTTC. Translating gives CASSLVAGGSNEQFF.

This clone is a singleton in its sample. The chain recombines TRBV6-2 or TRBV6-3 with TRBJ1-5; D is possibly TRBD1 (5 bases). CDR3 size: 14 residues. CDR1 is MNHEY and CDR2 is SVGEGT in the germline V gene. V was trimmed by 2 bases and J by 5 bases, leaving 10 bases between them. This CDR3 is CASSYLTEDQPQHF. The DNA of the CDR3 is TGTGCCAGCAGTTACCTGACAGAAGATCAGCCCCAGCATTTT.

The chain recombines TRBV3-1 (or the pseudogene TRBV3-2) with TRBJ2-7, with a weak D call TRBD2 (6 bases). This CDR3 contains 12 residues. The germline V gene has CDR1 LGHDT and CDR2 YNNKEL (reference sequence). V shed 4 bases and J shed 7 bases, with 11 bases lying between them. The CDR3 DNA reads TGTGCCAGCAGCCCGAGTGGGGGGGAGCAGTACTTC. Protein: CASSPSGGEQYF.

The chain joins TRBV9 to TRBJ1-2; TRBD1 is a possible D gene (6 bases). The CDR3 is made up of 12 amino acids. CDR1 SGDLS and CDR2 YYNGEE come from the germline V gene. Trimming pared 4 bases from V and 8 bases from J, leaving 12 bases between. CDR3 sequence: CASSLRGGGYTF. The CDR3, as DNA: TGTGCCAGCAGCTTAAGGGGGGGCGGCTACACCTTC.

A note on this clone: Likely a read error: the CDR3 ends without its conserved phenylalanine or tryptophan. The DNA is omitted, as the CDR3 cannot be located on it reliably, and the CDR3 follows TCRdb's listing. Here the CDR3 reads CASSEPGRG. The rearrangement uses TRBV11-3 and TRBJ1-1. Germline V CDR1 and CDR2: SGHNT, YENEEA. Including both end residues, the CDR3 is 9 amino acids long.

The genes are TRBV3-1 (or the pseudogene TRBV3-2) and TRBJ2-2, with D perhaps TRBD1 (5 bases). This CDR3 comprises 15 residues. Trimming pared 1 base from V and 6 bases from J, leaving 12 bases between. From germline, CDR1 is LGHDT and CDR2 YNNKEL (reference sequence). The CDR3 DNA reads TGTGCCAGCAGCCAAGTTCCAGGGCAGGCCGGGGAGCTGTTTTTT. It is translated as CASSQVPGQAGELFF.

The table lists this clone with a count of one. The chain uses TRBV30 and TRBJ2-1; the D call may be TRBD1 or TRBD2 (5 bases each). Germline V gives CDR1 GTSNPN, CDR2 SVGIG (reference sequence). Trimming shortened V by 0 bases and J by 0 bases, and 9 bases separated the two germline ends. The CDR3 totals 15 residues. CDR3 sequence reads: CAWSVYGTSYNEQFF. In DNA, the CDR3 is TGTGCCTGGAGTGTTTACGGGACCTCCTACAATGAGCAGTTCTTC. Filled out from reference TRBV30 and TRBJ2-1, the complete variable domain reads SQTIHQWPATLVQPVGSPLSLECTVEGTSNPNLYWYRQAAGRGLQLLFYSVGIGQISSEVPQNLSASRPQDRQFILSSKKLLLSDSGFYLCAWSVYGTSYNEQFFGPGTRLTVL.

The V gene is TRBV30, the J gene TRBJ1-1, with 7 bases that match TRBD1. CDR1 and CDR2 (germline): GTSNPN, SVGIG (reference sequence). The J segment lost 3 bases and the V segment lost 3 bases, leaving 7 bases of the junction unmatched. CDR3 size: 14 residues. CDR3 sequence (DNA): TGTGCCTGGAGAGATACAGGGGCGGACACTGAAGCTTTCTTT. Translated: CAWRDTGADTEAFF.

This chain links TRBV6-2 or TRBV6-3 with TRBJ2-1, with no clear D. V was shortened by 0 bases and J by 4 bases, with 10 bases between the two germline ends. Looked up from germline, CDR1 is MNHEY and CDR2 is SVGEGT. This CDR3 is 15 amino acids long. CDR3 DNA: TGTGCCAGCAGTTACTCGGCTCGCACTTACAATGAGCAGTTCTTC. It codes for CASSYSARTYNEQFF.